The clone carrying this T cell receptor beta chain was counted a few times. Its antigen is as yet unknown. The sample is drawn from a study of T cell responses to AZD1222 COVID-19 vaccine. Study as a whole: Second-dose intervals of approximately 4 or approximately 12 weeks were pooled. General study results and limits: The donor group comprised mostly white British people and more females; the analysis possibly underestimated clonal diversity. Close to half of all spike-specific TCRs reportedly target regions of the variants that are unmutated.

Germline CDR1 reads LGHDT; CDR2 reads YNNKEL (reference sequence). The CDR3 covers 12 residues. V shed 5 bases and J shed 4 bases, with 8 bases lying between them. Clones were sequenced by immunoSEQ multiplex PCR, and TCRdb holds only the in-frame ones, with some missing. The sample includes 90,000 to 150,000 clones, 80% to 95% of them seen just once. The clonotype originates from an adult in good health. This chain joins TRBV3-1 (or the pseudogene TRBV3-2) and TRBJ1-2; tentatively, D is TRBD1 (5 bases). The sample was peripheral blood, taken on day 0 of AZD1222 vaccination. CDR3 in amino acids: CASSSTAYGYTF. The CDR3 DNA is TGTGCCAGCAGCTCGACAGCCTATGGCTACACCTTC.